This T cell receptor beta chain was observed in a study of blood T cell repertoires in COVID-19. Study as a whole: T cells, B-cell-depleted T cells, or PBMCs provided the cDNA or gDNA that served as material.

Across 24 US areas, participants ranged in age from roughly 18 to 95 years. Cohort 3 recovery required two negative PCRs, clearance, or symptom resolution. V gave up 1 base and J gave up 0 bases, with 10 bases separating them. Germline-derived CDR1 and CDR2 are SEHNR and FQNEAQ (reference sequence). The CDR3 sequence is 15 residues long. As originally analysed: Estimates of nucleated cell counts were drawn from the amplification of reference gene primers. Data came from immunoSEQ multiplex PCR; TCRdb stores just in-frame clones and leaves some out. Clone size and V and J calls were adopted from that table, with D and trimming inferred from the DNA. The sample has approximately 230,000 clones, over 75% seen once.

The chain employs TRBV7-9 and TRBJ2-7; D possibly corresponds to TRBD1 (6 bases). This receptor was taken from a man between 40 and 49 years old who had recovered from COVID-19. The sample taken for sequencing was PBMCs or T cells enriched from blood (not recorded which). This chain's CDR3 is CASSLDRQASYEQYF. DNA of the CDR3: TGTGCCAGCAGCTTAGATCGACAGGCCTCCTACGAGCAGTACTTC.